The sample holds one count of the clone carrying this T cell receptor (beta chain). The data originate from a study of T cell changes during pregnancy in multiple sclerosis. Some clones are missing from TCRdb's copy, which holds only in-frame ones; the method was immunoSEQ multiplex PCR. This table holds 40,000 or so clones, roughly 89% found once. This sample comprised CD8+ T cells from peripheral blood mononuclear cells, obtained in the second trimester of pregnancy. This clonotype originated in a female donor with multiple sclerosis, enrolled in a pregnancy study.

CDR3 DNA sequence: TGTGCCAGCAGTTCTGGGGCTTCGGGTTCACCCCTCCACTTT. Translated, it gives CASSSGASGSPLHF. The chain employs TRBV27 and TRBJ1-6; weak D call: TRBD1 (5 bases). The CDR3 loop spans 14 amino acids. Germline V gives CDR1 MNHEY, CDR2 SMNVEV (reference sequence). Trimming removed 4 bases at V and 9 bases at J, with 13 bases between.